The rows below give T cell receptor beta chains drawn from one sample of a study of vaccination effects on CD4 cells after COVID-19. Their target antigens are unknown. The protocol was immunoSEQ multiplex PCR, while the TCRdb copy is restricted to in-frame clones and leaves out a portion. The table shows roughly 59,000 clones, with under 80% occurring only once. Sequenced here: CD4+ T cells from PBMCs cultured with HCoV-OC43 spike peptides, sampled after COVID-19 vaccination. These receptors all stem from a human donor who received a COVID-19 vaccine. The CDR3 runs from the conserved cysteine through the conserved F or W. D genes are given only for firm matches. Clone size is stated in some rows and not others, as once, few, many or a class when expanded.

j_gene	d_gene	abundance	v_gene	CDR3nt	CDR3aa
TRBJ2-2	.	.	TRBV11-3	TGTGCCAGCAGCTTACGTGACGGCACCGGGGAGCTGTTTTTT	CASSLRDGTGELFF
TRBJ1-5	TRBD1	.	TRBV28	TGTGCCAGCAGTTTGACGATAGGGACAGGGGGAAATCAGCCCCAGCATTTT	CASSLTIGTGGNQPQHF
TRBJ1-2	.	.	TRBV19	TGTGCCAGTAGACGCGACGGGGACTATGGCTACACCTTC	CASRRDGDYGYTF
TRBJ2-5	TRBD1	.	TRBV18	TGTGCCAGCTCACCCGGACAGGGCGGCCAAGAGACCCAGTACTTC	CASSPGQGGQETQYF
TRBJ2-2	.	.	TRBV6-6	TGTGCCAGCAGCGTAGTAGCTGCCGGGGAGCTGTTTTTT	CASSVVAAGELFF
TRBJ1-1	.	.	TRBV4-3	TGCGCCAGCAGCCAAGATGGAAATGAGGCGGCTGAAGCTTTCTTT	CASSQDGNEAAEAFF
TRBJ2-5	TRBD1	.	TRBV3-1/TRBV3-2	TGTGCCAGCAGCCTACGGACAGGAGAAGAGACCCAGTACTTC	CASSLRTGEETQYF
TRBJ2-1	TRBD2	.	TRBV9	TGTGCCAGCAGCGAGAGGACTAGCGGAACCTACAATGAGCAGTTCTTC	CASSERTSGTYNEQFF
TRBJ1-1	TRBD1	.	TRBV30	TGTGCCTGGAGTAAAACAGGGGTGACTGAAGCTTTCTTT	CAWSKTGVTEAFF
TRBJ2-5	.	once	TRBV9	TGTGCCAGCAGCGGAGGGGTTTTACAACTCCAAGAGACCCAGTACTTC	CASSGGVLQLQETQYF
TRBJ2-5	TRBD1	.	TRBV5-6	TGTGCCAGCAGCTTAGCGACAGGGCTACAAGAGACCCAGTACTTC	CASSLATGLQETQYF
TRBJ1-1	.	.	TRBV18	TGTGCCAGCTCACCAGCTGGGAACACTGAAGCTTTCTTT	CASSPAGNTEAFF
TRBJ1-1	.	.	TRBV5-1	TGCGCCAGCAGCTTCGTAGTCGACACTGAAGCTTTCTTT	CASSFVVDTEAFF
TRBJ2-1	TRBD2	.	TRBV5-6	TGTGCCAGCAGCTTCTTAGCGGGGGGGCTCGGGAATGAGCAGTTCTTC	CASSFLAGGLGNEQFF
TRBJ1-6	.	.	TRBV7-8	TGTGCCAGCAGCCGAAATAGGGGAGCGGATAATTCACCCCTCCACTTT	CASSRNRGADNSPLHF
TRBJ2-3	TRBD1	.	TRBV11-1	TGTGCCAGCAGACAACCGGGACAGGGTCGTGATACGCAGTATTTT	CASRQPGQGRDTQYF
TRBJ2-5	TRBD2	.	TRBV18	TGTGCCAGCTCACCACCGCCGGGAGGGGAGACCCAGTACTTC	CASSPPPGGETQYF
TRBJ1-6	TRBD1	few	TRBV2	TGTGCCAGCAGTGCAGGGGGGGATTCACCCCTCCACTTT	CASSAGGDSPLHF
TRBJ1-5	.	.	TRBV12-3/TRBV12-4	TGTGCCAACGTCGGCGCGGAGAATCAGCCCCAGCATTTT	CANVGAENQPQHF
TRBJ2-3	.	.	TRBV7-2	TGTGCCAGCAGCAGGACAAGAGATACGCAGTATTTT	CASSRTRDTQYF
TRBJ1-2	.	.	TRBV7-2	TGTGCCAGCAGCTTAGCCCCAAACTATGGCTACACCTTC	CASSLAPNYGYTF
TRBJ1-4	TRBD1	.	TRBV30	TGTGCCTATTCAGGGGGAAGGAATGAAAAACTGTTTTTT	CAYSGGRNEKLFF
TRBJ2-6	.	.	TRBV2	TGTGCCAGCAGATACAGGGCAACTGGGGCCAACGTCCTGACTTTC	CASRYRATGANVLTF
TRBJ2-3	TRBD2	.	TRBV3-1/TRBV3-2	TGTGCCAGCAGCCCGGGACTAAACACAGATACGCAGTATTTT	CASSPGLNTDTQYF
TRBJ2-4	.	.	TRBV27	TGTGCCAGCAGTTTTCGGGCAGACAAAAACATTCAGTACTTC	CASSFRADKNIQYF
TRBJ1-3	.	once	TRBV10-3	TGTGCCACAGGGATCCTCGGAAACACCATATATTTT	CATGILGNTIYF
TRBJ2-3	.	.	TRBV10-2	TGCGCCAGCAGATACAGTCGAGGCACAGATACGCAGTATTTT	CASRYSRGTDTQYF
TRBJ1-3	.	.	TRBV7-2	TGTGCCAGCAGCTTAGTGGTGGGAAACACCATATATTTT	CASSLVVGNTIYF
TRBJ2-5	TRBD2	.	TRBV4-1	TGCGCCAGCAGCCAAGATTCCGGCGGGGGTTACCAAGAGACCCAGTACTTC	CASSQDSGGGYQETQYF
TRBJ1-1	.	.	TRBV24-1	TGTGCCACCAGGAGGGCAGGGGCGCCCACTGAAGCTTTCTTT	CATRRAGAPTEAFF
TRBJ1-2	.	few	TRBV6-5	TGTGCCAGCAGCCCATACCGACAGGCCGGTGGCTACACCTTC	CASSPYRQAGGYTF
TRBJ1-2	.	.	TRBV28	TGTGCCAGCAGTTCCCCGGGGTTAGCTAACTATGGCTACACCTTC	CASSSPGLANYGYTF
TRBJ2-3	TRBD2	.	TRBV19	TGTGCCAGTAGTTCCTCTAGCGGGGGGATCACAGATACGCAGTATTTT	CASSSSSGGITDTQYF
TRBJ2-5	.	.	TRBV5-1	TGCGCCAGCAGCTTGCGGTCAACACAAGAGACCCAGTACTTC	CASSLRSTQETQYF
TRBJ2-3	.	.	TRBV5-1	TGCGCCAGCAGACCGGGAGCCTACACAGATACGCAGTATTTT	CASRPGAYTDTQYF
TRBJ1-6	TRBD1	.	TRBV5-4	TGTGCCAGCAGCTTGGACAGGGGAGCCTCACCCCTCCACTTT	CASSLDRGASPLHF
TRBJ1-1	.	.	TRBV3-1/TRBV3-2	TGTGCCAGCAGCCATGTAAGGAACACTGAAGCTTTCTTT	CASSHVRNTEAFF
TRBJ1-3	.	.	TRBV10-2	TGCGCCAGCACCCGGACACGCTCTGGAAACACCATATATTTT	CASTRTRSGNTIYF
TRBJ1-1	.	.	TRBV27	TGTGCCAGCAGATCGGTCGGGGGGGGCACTGAAGCTTTCTTT	CASRSVGGGTEAFF
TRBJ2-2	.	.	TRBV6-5	TGTGCCAGCAGCAGAACGAACACCGGGGAGCTGTTTTTT	CASSRTNTGELFF
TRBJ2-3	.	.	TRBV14	TGTGCCAGCAGCCAAGATCTGTGGGGGCCTTCGCAGTATTTT	CASSQDLWGPSQYF
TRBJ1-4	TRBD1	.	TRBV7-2	TGTGCCAGCAGCTTAGCAAACAGGGGAGGAGAAAAACTGTTTTTT	CASSLANRGGEKLFF
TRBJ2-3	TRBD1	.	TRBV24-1	TGTGCCACCTCGACAGGGCGAGCCACAGATACGCAGTATTTT	CATSTGRATDTQYF
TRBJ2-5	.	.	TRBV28	TGTGCCAGCAGTTTCGTCCCGGGTGGGACCCAGTACTTC	CASSFVPGGTQYF
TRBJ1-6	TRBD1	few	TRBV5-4	TGTGCCAGCAGCTTGACGGGACAGGGGGCTTCACCCCTCCACTTT	CASSLTGQGASPLHF
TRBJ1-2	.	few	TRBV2	TGTGCCAGCAGCCGAGAGGCAGACTATGGCTACACCTTC	CASSREADYGYTF
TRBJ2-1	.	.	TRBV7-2	TGTGCCGCTTTAGGACTCCTGAGCGATGAGCAGTTCTTC	CAALGLLSDEQFF
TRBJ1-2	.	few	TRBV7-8	TGTGCCAGCAGCGCCTCCGGCCACAACTATGGCTACACCTTC	CASSASGHNYGYTF